The 7 T cell receptor beta chains listed next were all sequenced from one sample in a study of shared clonotypes between healthy human individuals. Only CD45RO-negative cells positively selected for CCR7 counted as naive CD8 cells, so terminally differentiated effector memory CD45RA+ cells were excluded. Repertoires were generated with immunoSEQ multiplex PCR, while TCRdb's copy carries only in-frame clones and drops some. The sample records roughly 2.1 million clones, just over 90% being singletons. The material sequenced was naive CD8+ T cells from PBMCs. These receptors were obtained from a man younger than 35 in good health. Some clones in this sample may be carry-over from other donors' samples.

The chain is built from TRBV27 and TRBJ1-2; D possibly corresponds to TRBD1 (5 bases). Per the germline V gene, CDR1 is MNHEY and CDR2 is SMNVEV (reference sequence). CDR3 length equals 12 residues. V was clipped by 6 bases and J by 8 bases, with 13 bases between them. This chain's CDR3 is CASRQGLGGYTF. In nucleotides, the CDR3 is TGTGCCAGCAGGCAGGGCCTAGGGGGCTACACCTTC.

The chain combines TRBV19 with TRBJ1-2; 9 positions agree with TRBD1. J was trimmed by 6 bases and V by 4 bases; bases with no gene match: 9. CDR1 LNHDA and CDR2 SQIVND come from the germline V gene (reference sequence). This CDR3 contains 15 residues. The CDR3 DNA sequence: TGTGCCAGTAGTACCCTCCGGGACAGGGTAGATGGCTACACCTTC. Protein product: CASSTLRDRVDGYTF.

Concerning this clone: The same CDR3 can be traced to other DNA sequences in this sample. The rearrangement joins TRBV27 to TRBJ1-2; no definite D call. This CDR3 comprises 13 residues. V gave up 6 bases and J gave up 1 base, with 9 bases separating them. CDR1 and CDR2 (germline): MNHEY, SMNVEV (reference sequence). This CDR3 is CASRDRLNYGYTF. CDR3 DNA sequence: TGTGCCAGCAGGGACCGGCTTAACTATGGCTACACCTTC.

This sequence joins TRBV30 and TRBJ2-7; TRBD1 matches at 7 bases. The ends lost 8 bases at V and 3 bases at J; junction bases unmatched: 13. Germline CDR1 is GTSNPN and CDR2 is SVGIG (reference sequence). The CDR3 has 14 residues. CDR3 nucleotide sequence: TGTGCCAGAAGTTCCGGGACAGACGTCTACGAGCAGTACTTC. Its translation: CARSSGTDVYEQYF.

The chain uses TRBV28 and TRBJ2-5; perhaps D is TRBD1 or TRBD2 (6 bases each). Germline CDR1 and CDR2: MDHEN and SYDVKM. The ends were cut back, 3 bases at V and 5 bases at J, with 13 bases in the middle. The CDR3 runs 14 residues. This chain's CDR3 is CASSFTQGRETQYF. The CDR3 DNA reads TGTGCCAGCAGTTTCACCCAGGGGAGGGAGACCCAGTACTTC.

This rearrangement joins TRBV28 to TRBJ1-1; weak D call: TRBD1 (6 bases). Germline V gene sequence: CDR1 MDHEN, CDR2 SYDVKM. This CDR3 region has 16 residues. V dropped 5 bases and J dropped 2 bases, with 18 bases sitting between them. The CDR3 DNA sequence: TGTGCCAGCAGTGCCCCCTTATTGGGGGCTAACACTGAAGCTTTCTTT. This encodes CASSAPLLGANTEAFF.

V and J are TRBV11-2 and TRBJ1-2; TRBD1 aligns across 10 bases. V lost 5 bases to trimming and J lost 8 bases; unmatched junction nucleotides: 2. The CDR3 contains 12 residues. Per germline, CDR1 SGHAT and CDR2 FQNNGV. The DNA of the CDR3 is TGTGCCAGCAGCGACAGGGGGCTAGGCTACACCTTC. Its protein is CASSDRGLGYTF.